This T cell receptor beta chain was obtained from a study of early T cells in non-severe SARS-CoV-2 infection. At the level of the study: Chains were not paired, and sequencing was done on bulk RNA from unsorted whole blood. Whole-study findings and limits: Comparison of clonotypes with VDJdb favored anti-spike CD8 responses while missing private and CD4 specificities.

Individual cDNA molecules each received unique molecular identifiers attached to them. From the 5' RACE reads, TCRdb called clonotypes with MiXCR, one entry per CDR3 protein. The sample has some 34,000 distinct CDR3 sequences, about 9.3% seen once. The germline gives CDR1 LNHDA, CDR2 SQIVND (reference sequence). The CDR3 contains 14 residues. Trimming removed 8 bases from V and 0 bases from J, with 10 bases in between. Turning to this clonotype: Its antigen is not identified.

The receptor was derived from an adult who was a healthcare worker with PCR-confirmed SARS-CoV-2 infection or an uninfected control (not recorded which). Material for sequencing was whole blood. The gene calls are TRBV19 and TRBJ2-2, with D perhaps TRBD1 (5 bases). CDR3 nucleotide sequence: TGTGCCAGTCAGGACAAAGCGAACACCGGGGAGCTGTTTTTT. This translates into CASQDKANTGELFF.